These 11 T cell receptor beta chains were all obtained from the same sample, sequenced in a study of vaccination and CD4 T cells after COVID-19. The antigens these receptors bind are not known. Sequencing of DNA taken from cultured CD4+ T cells relied on the Oncomine TCR Beta short-read assay. TCRdb recomputed calls from the PCR reads with MiXCR, one row per CDR3 protein. The data show fewer than 20,000 distinct CDR3 sequences, over 50% seen once. As to treatment: roughly nine-day PBMC culture with coronavirus spike peptide pools or control peptides (ViraFEST assay). The input for sequencing was CD4+ T cells from blood, cultured in vitro, taken before SARS-CoV-2 vaccination. These receptors all come from a human donor who had recovered from COVID-19.

The chain uses TRBV3-1 and TRBJ2-5; 8 bases fit TRBD1. Germline trimming cut 1 base from V and 5 bases from J; bases unmatched to any gene: 9. From germline, CDR1 is LGHDT and CDR2 YNNKEL (reference sequence). CDR3 length equals 16 residues. The chain's CDR3 is CASSQGRQGPRETQYF. CDR3 coding DNA: TGTGCCAGCAGCCAAGGACGACAGGGGCCCAGGGAGACCCAGTACTTC.

This clonotype was seen only a few times. The chain uses TRBV2 and TRBJ1-5, with unresolved D. The germline V gene encodes CDR1 SNHLY and CDR2 FYNNEI. The V end was cut by 5 bases, the J end by 10 bases, with 9 bases between. The CDR3 runs 11 residues. CDR3 nucleotide sequence: TGTGCCAGCAGTCAGGAAGGCCCCCAGCATTTT. Its protein product is CASSQEGPQHF.

This clonotype was seen more than once but under ten times. The J gene is TRBJ2-7, the V gene TRBV27; 9 nucleotides align to TRBD1. V gave up 5 bases and J gave up 4 bases; unmatched junction bases: 9. Germline V gene sequence: CDR1 MNHEY, CDR2 SMNVEV (reference sequence). The CDR3 runs to 15 residues. The CDR3 loop reads CASSSGQGRGYEQYF. CDR3 sequence (DNA): TGTGCCAGCAGTAGCGGACAGGGGCGAGGGTACGAGCAGTACTTC.

The chain recombines TRBV21-1 with TRBJ2-1; the table calls TRBD1, which could not be checked here. TRBV21-1 represents a pseudogene. This CDR3 has 18 amino acids. This CDR3 is CATHQGRGLTGSYNEQFF. CDR3 nucleotide sequence: TGTGCCACCCACCAGGGGCGGGGCCTGACAGGGTCCTACAATGAGCAGTTCTTC.

V and J are TRBV7-9 and TRBJ2-6, with a weak D call TRBD1 (5 bases). Trimming removed 2 bases at V and 4 bases at J, with 21 bases between. From germline, CDR1 is SEHNR and CDR2 FQNEAQ (reference sequence). The CDR3 extends over 19 amino acids. The chain's CDR3 is CASSLLLGAGMSGANVLTF. The CDR3 DNA follows: TGTGCCAGCAGCTTACTGTTAGGGGCAGGGATGTCCGGGGCCAACGTCCTGACTTTC. Based on the CDR3 plus reference TRBV7-9 and TRBJ2-6, the full variable domain is DTGVSQNPRHKITKRGQNVTFRCDPISEHNRLYWYRQTLGQGPEFLTYFQNEAQLEKSRLLSDRFSAERPKGSFSTLEIQRTEQGDSAMYLCASSLLLGAGMSGANVLTFGAGSRLTVL.

The chain recombines TRBV20-1 with TRBJ2-7; TRBD2 matches at 10 bases. V trimming: 3 bases; J trimming: 4 bases; junction bases outside the gene matches: 9. The CDR3 has 15 amino acids. Germline V CDR1 and CDR2: DFQATT, SNEGSKA (reference sequence). CDR3 in amino acids: CSASKASGSGYEQYF. The CDR3 DNA is TGCAGTGCTAGTAAGGCTAGCGGGAGTGGGTACGAGCAGTACTTC.

V is TRBV1 and J is TRBJ1-1; the DNA was not used to check the table's D call, TRBD1. TRBV1 is flagged as a pseudogene. The CDR3 sequence is 15 residues long. The CDR3 bases are TGCACCACCTCAATCCCCCTCGGGGTGAACACTGAAGCTTTCTTT. Amino acid sequence: CTTSIPLGVNTEAFF.

The rearrangement uses TRBV5-1 and TRBJ1-5; a possible D gene is TRBD1 (5 bases). The germline gives CDR1 SGHRS, CDR2 YFSETQ. CDR3 length: 15 amino acids. V dropped 1 base and J dropped 6 bases, with 14 bases sitting between them. The CDR3 nucleotides read TGCGCCAGCAGCTTGCAGGGCATAACGGGTCAGCCCCAGCATTTT. It specifies CASSLQGITGQPQHF.

A few counts support this clonotype. The chain employs TRBV7-2 and TRBJ2-7; 12 nucleotides agree with TRBD2. CDR1 is SGHTA and CDR2 is FQGNSA in the germline V gene. The CDR3 spans 16 residues. The ends lost 5 bases at V and 6 bases at J; junction bases unmatched: 11. The chain's CDR3 is CASSLETSGSPFEQYF. CDR3 bases: TGTGCCAGCAGCCTTGAGACTAGCGGGAGTCCCTTCGAGCAGTACTTC.

Only a few counts were recorded for this clonotype. This chain links TRBV20-1 with TRBJ1-1, with D maybe TRBD1 (5 bases). V was pared by 3 bases and J by 1 base, with 15 bases between. Per the germline V gene, CDR1 is DFQATT and CDR2 is SNEGSKA (reference sequence). This CDR3 has 15 residues. The DNA of the CDR3 is TGCAGTGCTAGCTCTCCCTTGACAGCGAACACTGAAGCTTTCTTT. Translation gives CSASSPLTANTEAFF.

This clonotype showed up just a few times. The V call is TRBV20-1, the J call TRBJ1-5, with D possibly matching TRBD1 (5 bases). V lost 6 bases and J 2 bases, leaving 14 bases between the germline ends. The germline V gene encodes CDR1 DFQATT and CDR2 SNEGSKA (reference sequence). CDR3 length: 14 residues. CDR3 protein: CSASRGFGNQPQHF. The DNA for the CDR3 is TGCAGTGCGTCGAGGGGTTTTGGCAATCAGCCCCAGCATTTT.